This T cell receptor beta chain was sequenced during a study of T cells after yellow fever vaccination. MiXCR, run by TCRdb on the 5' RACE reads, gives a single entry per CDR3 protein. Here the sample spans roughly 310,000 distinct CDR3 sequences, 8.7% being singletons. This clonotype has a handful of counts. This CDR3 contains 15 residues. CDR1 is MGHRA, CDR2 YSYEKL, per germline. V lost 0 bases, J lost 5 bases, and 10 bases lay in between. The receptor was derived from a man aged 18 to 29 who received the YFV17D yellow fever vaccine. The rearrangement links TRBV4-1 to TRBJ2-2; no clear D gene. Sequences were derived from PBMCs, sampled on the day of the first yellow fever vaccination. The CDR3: CASSQDPGATGELFF. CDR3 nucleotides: TGCGCCAGCAGCCAAGATCCCGGCGCTACCGGGGAGCTGTTTTTT.